The rows below give T cell receptor beta chains drawn from one sample of a study of human T cells and chemical hapten exposure. TCRdb passed the RACE reads through MiXCR, listing each CDR3 protein once. The profile shows nearly 110,000 distinct CDR3 sequences, 9% to 15% of them singletons. The sample in question was whole blood, obtained in connection with sensitization to the hapten diphenylcyclopropenone (DPC). All receptors derive from a woman in her forties or fifties with alopecia areata. Some clones in this sample may be carry-over from other donors' samples. CDR3s include the opening cysteine and the closing phenylalanine or tryptophan. The D gene is left open where the match is weak. A row's size may be missing; if present it is once, few, many or a size class.

TRBV27	TRBD2	13	TRBJ2-7	few	TGTGCCAGCAGTTTCGCGGGGGTAGTCGAGCAGTACTTC	CASSFAGVVEQYF
TRBV7-9	NA	10	TRBJ2-1	many	TGTGCCAGCGGGACCAATGAGCAGTTCTTC	CASGTNEQFF
TRBV7-9	NA	14	TRBJ1-1	many	TGTGCCAGCAGCTTAGAGGGCTTGAACACTGAAGCTTTCTTT	CASSLEGLNTEAFF
TRBV7-6	NA	16	TRBJ2-5	few	TGTGCCAGCAGGTCATCAGGGGGGAGGCCCCAAGAGACCCAGTACTTC	CASRSSGGRPQETQYF
TRBV10-1	TRBD1	14	TRBJ1-2	NA	TGCGCCAGCAAACGGGACAGGCTTAACTATGGCTACACCTTC	CASKRDRLNYGYTF
TRBV7-2	NA	14	TRBJ1-1	few	TGTGCCAGCAGCTTGGCCTCGTCGGACACTGAAGCTTTCTTT	CASSLASSDTEAFF
TRBV14	NA	13	TRBJ1-2	few	TGTGCCAGCAGCCAACAGGATTATTATGGCTACACCTTC	CASSQQDYYGYTF
TRBV7-2	TRBD2	17	TRBJ2-3	NA	TGTGCCAGCAGCGAGAGCGGGAGGGCCGGAGGCACAGATACGCAGTATTTT	CASSESGRAGGTDTQYF
TRBV7-2	TRBD2	16	TRBJ2-1	NA	TGTGCCAGCAGCCAGACTAGCGGGATGTCCTACAATGAGCAGTTCTTC	CASSQTSGMSYNEQFF
TRBV12-3/TRBV12-4	NA	13	TRBJ2-1	many	TGTGCCAGCAGCCGACTCGCCTACAATGAGCAGTTCTTC	CASSRLAYNEQFF
TRBV28	TRBD2	13	TRBJ2-1	NA	TGTGCCAGCCGGGAGGGCCAGAACAATGAGCAGTTCTTC	CASREGQNNEQFF
TRBV28	NA	12	TRBJ1-4	few	TGTGCCAGCACTTCAGGTTGGGAGAAACTGTTTTTT	CASTSGWEKLFF
TRBV4-3	TRBD2	16	TRBJ2-1	NA	TGCGCCAGCAGCCATACTAGCGGGGGGGCCTTGCATGAGCAGTTCTTC	CASSHTSGGALHEQFF
TRBV6-1	NA	15	TRBJ2-3	NA	TGTGCCAGCCGGAACACAATGACTAGCACAGATACGCAGTATTTT	CASRNTMTSTDTQYF
TRBV2	NA	15	TRBJ1-1	NA	TGTGCCAGCCTCCAGGAAGCAGGGCGGGGGACTGAAGCTTTCTTT	CASLQEAGRGTEAFF
TRBV28	NA	12	TRBJ2-5	NA	TGTGCCAGCAGTTTCGGCTTTTCGACCCAGTACTTC	CASSFGFSTQYF
TRBV3-1	NA	14	TRBJ1-1	few	TGTGCCAGCAGTCCAGGGTGGATGAACACTGAAGCTTTCTTT	CASSPGWMNTEAFF
TRBV2	TRBD1	15	TRBJ1-4	many	TGTGCCAGCAACACCCAGACAGGGGGCGTTGAAAAACTGTTTTTT	CASNTQTGGVEKLFF
TRBV2	TRBD2	15	TRBJ2-1	NA	TGTGCCAGCAGTGTTAGCAGCGGGGGGTACAATGAGCAGTTCTTC	CASSVSSGGYNEQFF
TRBV7-6	TRBD1	18	TRBJ2-7	few	TGTGCCAGCAGCTCACGCACATCCCCGGGACAGGTCATCTACGAGCAGTACTTC	CASSSRTSPGQVIYEQYF
TRBV20-1	NA	17	TRBJ1-6	many	TGCAGTGCTAGAGATCCCCGCGGATCGAGGGCGGAATCACCCCTCCACTTT	CSARDPRGSRAESPLHF
TRBV7-6	NA	15	TRBJ1-2	few	TGTGCCAGCAGCTTAGGTGGGGCGGAGAGCGTTGGCTACACCTTC	CASSLGGAESVGYTF
TRBV12-3/TRBV12-4	TRBD2	15	TRBJ2-7	NA	TGTGCCAGCAGTCCTAAGCGGGGAGGGGCTAGGGAGCAGTACTTC	CASSPKRGGAREQYF
TRBV5-1	NA	17	TRBJ2-3	NA	TGCACCAGCAGCTTAGCGTCTTCCCCTGAATGGCCAGATACGCAGTATTTT	CTSSLASSPEWPDTQYF
TRBV25-1	TRBD2	15	TRBJ2-5	many	TGTGCCAGCAGTCAGACTAGCGGGAGTGGAGAGACCCAGTACTTC	CASSQTSGSGETQYF
TRBV14	NA	13	TRBJ2-5	NA	TGTGCCAGCAGCCACAACAGTGCCGGGACCCAGTACTTC	CASSHNSAGTQYF
TRBV11-2	TRBD1	15	TRBJ1-5	NA	TGTGCCAGCAGCCAAAGGACAGGGCTAAATCAGCCCCAGCATTTT	CASSQRTGLNQPQHF
TRBV5-5	NA	13	TRBJ2-2	few	TGTGCCAGCAGCCTACTAGCCCCCGGGGAGCTGTTTTTT	CASSLLAPGELFF
TRBV13	TRBD2	15	TRBJ2-3	once	TGTGCCAGCAGCTTACTAGCGGGAGACGCCGATACGCAGTATTTT	CASSLLAGDADTQYF
TRBV29-1	TRBD1	14	TRBJ2-3	NA	TGCAGCGTCCCCGACAGGGGGCGGACAGATACGCAGTATTTT	CSVPDRGRTDTQYF
TRBV12-3/TRBV12-4	NA	15	TRBJ2-3	few	TGTGCCAGCAGTTTAGGGCTAAGTGGCACAGATACGCAGTATTTT	CASSLGLSGTDTQYF
TRBV28	NA	13	TRBJ2-1	few	TGTGCCGGTAAAGGGGCCTACTACAATGAGCAGTTCTTC	CAGKGAYYNEQFF
TRBV28	NA	15	TRBJ2-7	many	TGTGCCAGCACTTCCTTCAGGTTGCGCTCCTACGAGCAGTACTTC	CASTSFRLRSYEQYF
TRBV3-1	NA	16	TRBJ2-2	NA	TGTGCCAGCAGCTCCGCCGGGACATCAAACACCGGGGAGCTGTTTTTT	CASSSAGTSNTGELFF
TRBV11-2	NA	12	TRBJ2-2	NA	TGTGCCAGCAGCTTTGAGTTCGGGGAGCTGTTTTTT	CASSFEFGELFF
TRBV6-5	NA	15	TRBJ2-7	few	TGTGCCAGCAGTTACTCGAAATTCAGCTCCTACGAGCAGTACTTC	CASSYSKFSSYEQYF
TRBV20-1	TRBD2	14	TRBJ2-3	NA	TGCAGTGCGGAGGTGGCTAGCGGGTTCCATACGCAGTATTTT	CSAEVASGFHTQYF
TRBV29-1	NA	14	TRBJ2-7	many	TGCAGCGTTGAGGTACGGGTTGGAGACTACGAGCAGTACTTC	CSVEVRVGDYEQYF
TRBV24-1	NA	16	TRBJ2-3	few	TGTGCCACCAGTGATGATACGACTAAACAACCTTATACGCAGTATTTT	CATSDDTTKQPYTQYF
TRBV6-1	NA	9	TRBJ1-1	NA	TGTGCCAGCGCCCCTGAAGCTTTCTTT	CASAPEAFF
TRBV18	TRBD1	15	TRBJ1-1	few	TGTGCCAGCTCACCCTCCACACAGGGGTGGCCTGAAGCTTTCTTT	CASSPSTQGWPEAFF
TRBV12-3/TRBV12-4	NA	12	TRBJ1-2	NA	TGTGCCAGCAGTTTCATGAGCTATGGCTACACCTTC	CASSFMSYGYTF
TRBV25-1	TRBD1	13	TRBJ1-1	many	TGTGCCAGCAGTACAGGGGCTACTGTGGAAGCTTTCTTT	CASSTGATVEAFF
TRBV11-3	NA	15	TRBJ1-2	many	TGTGCCAGCAGCCGGGGACGGGGGACGGATGATGGCTACACCTTC	CASSRGRGTDDGYTF
TRBV18	NA	14	TRBJ1-4	few	TGTGCCAGCTCACCGATTCCAACTAATGAAAAACTGTTTTTT	CASSPIPTNEKLFF
TRBV14	NA	13	TRBJ2-5	few	TGTGCCAGCAGCCGGGGCGCCGAAGAGACCCAGTACTTC	CASSRGAEETQYF
TRBV5-5	TRBD1	13	TRBJ1-1	NA	TGTGCCAGCAGCTTACAGGGGGCGACTGAAGCTTTCTTT	CASSLQGATEAFF
TRBV7-6	NA	11	TRBJ1-3	few	TGTGCCAGCAGCTTACAGGGGACCATATATTTT	CASSLQGTIYF
TRBV28	TRBD2	13	TRBJ2-7	NA	TGTGCTACCCAGCGTGGGACTATATACGAGCAGTACTTC	CATQRGTIYEQYF
TRBV7-2	NA	12	TRBJ2-2	few	TGTGCCAGCAGCTACGTAACCGGGGAGCTGTTTTTT	CASSYVTGELFF
TRBV18	NA	14	TRBJ1-1	many	TGTGCCAGCTCACCCACGGAGGGGGGCACTGAAGCTTTCTTT	CASSPTEGGTEAFF
TRBV14	NA	14	TRBJ2-7	many	TGTGCCAGCAGCCAAGGGGGGAGCTCCTACGAGCAGTACTTC	CASSQGGSSYEQYF
TRBV11-3	NA	15	TRBJ2-1	few	TGTGCCAGCAGCTTGGCGGGGAGGTCAAACAATGAGCAGTTCTTC	CASSLAGRSNNEQFF